This TCR beta chain was obtained from a study of blood T cell repertoires in COVID-19. Across the study: Samples of COVID-19 (acute and convalescent) were obtained from the United States, Italy and Spain. Sample material is recorded as cDNA or gDNA derived from T cells, B-cell-depleted T cells, or PBMCs.

Original analysis: The assay estimated nucleated cells by amplifying reference gene primers. Clones were read by immunoSEQ multiplex PCR, and TCRdb kept only the in-frame ones, dropping some. V, J and clone size were drawn from that table, and D and trimming were deduced from the DNA. The table has some 45,000 clones, roughly nine tenths seen once. The CDR3 runs to 15 residues. Germline loops: CDR1 SGDLS, CDR2 YYNGEE. V was clipped by 0 bases and J by 0 bases, with 10 bases between them. This clone was counted between two and nine times. The sample comprised peripheral blood. The origin of this receptor is a human donor in a cohort sampled during active COVID-19. The chain carries TRBV9 and TRBJ2-7; D is perhaps TRBD2 (5 bases). CDR3 residues: CASSVASGGSYEQYF. DNA for the CDR3: TGTGCCAGCAGCGTAGCAAGTGGAGGCTCCTACGAGCAGTACTTC.